These 5 T cell receptor beta chains were sequenced from one sample in a study of blood T cell repertoires in COVID-19. Clones were read by immunoSEQ multiplex PCR, and TCRdb kept only the in-frame ones, dropping some. This sample yields roughly 30,000 clones, of which about 80% are seen a single time; about two fifths belongs to the top ten. The sample taken for sequencing was peripheral blood. The receptors stem from an older man with acute or convalescent COVID-19.

The gene calls are TRBV4-2 and TRBJ2-1; maybe TRBD2 (5 bases). The germline V gene encodes CDR1 LGHNA and CDR2 YNFKEQ. The CDR3 extends over 16 amino acids. Trimming took off 0 bases at V and 0 bases at J, with 9 bases between the two ends. For the CDR3, the DNA is TGTGCCAGCAGCCAAGAGGGAGACCACTCCTACAATGAGCAGTTCTTC. It is translated as CASSQEGDHSYNEQFF.

The chain is built from TRBV4-1 and TRBJ2-3; D remains ambiguous. Trimming took 3 bases from V and 4 from J, leaving 14 bases between them. From germline, CDR1 is MGHRA and CDR2 YSYEKL. This CDR3 contains 15 residues. This chain's CDR3 is CASSHARSAPDTQYF. The CDR3 coding sequence is TGCGCCAGCAGCCACGCCCGGTCTGCCCCAGATACGCAGTATTTT.

This clone was detected only a few times. The V gene is TRBV9, the J gene TRBJ1-1; D uncertain. The CDR3 has 15 residues. Trimming left V 1 base short and J 4 bases short, with 14 bases between. Germline values: CDR1 SGDLS, CDR2 YYNGEE. The CDR3 loop reads CASSVIAEGRTEAFF. The CDR3 DNA sequence: TGTGCCAGCAGCGTAATAGCGGAGGGCCGCACTGAAGCTTTCTTT.

In the case of this clone: The germline gene is not matched at one end of the junction; a read error may be the cause. This chain joins TRBV24-1 and TRBJ2-5, with D possibly TRBD2 on 7 matching bases. This CDR3 spans 17 amino acids. Germline CDR1 and CDR2: KGHDR and SFDVKD. CDR3: CATSDFGGQAGEETRYF. CDR3 coding DNA: TGTGCCACCAGTGATTTCGGGGGGCAGGCCGGAGAAGAGACCCGGTACTTC.

The V and J genes are TRBV6-5 and TRBJ2-7, with no clear D. V was cut by 6 bases and J by 3 bases, with 9 bases left in between. The CDR3 runs to 12 residues. Germline CDR1 is MNHEY and CDR2 is SVGAGI. The CDR3, as DNA: TGTGCCAGCAGGGCCAGATACTACGAGCAGTACTTC. Encoded protein: CASRARYYEQYF.